These T cell receptor beta chains were read from a single sample in a study of control samples from healthy donors and cancer patients. Method: immunoSEQ multiplex PCR; TCRdb's copy keeps in-frame clones and lacks some. The sample yields over 65,000 clones, roughly nine tenths seen once. The sequencing sample was made of PBMCs. Receptors originate from a woman aged 50 to 60 with colorectal cancer. CDR3s include the opening cysteine and the closing phenylalanine or tryptophan. The D gene is left open where the match is weak. Rows give clone size only sometimes, using once, few, many, or a class for an expanded clone.

d_call	v_call	j_call	clone_size	cdr3_aa	cdr3_nt
TRBD1	TRBV7-3	TRBJ2-1	once	CASSQRPRDRGRNEQFF	TGTGCCAGCAGCCAAAGGCCGCGGGACAGGGGGCGCAATGAGCAGTTCTTC
-	TRBV7-6	TRBJ1-1	-	CASSLGQAYEAFF	TGTGCCAGCAGCTTAGGACAGGCTTATGAAGCTTTCTTT
-	TRBV7-3	TRBJ2-2	-	CASSFHQGPNTGELFF	TGTGCCAGCAGCTTCCATCAGGGCCCGAACACCGGGGAGCTGTTTTTT
-	TRBV4-2	TRBJ2-1	-	CASSQETDSYNEQFF	TGTGCCAGCAGCCAAGAAACGGACTCCTACAATGAGCAGTTCTTC
TRBD2	TRBV27	TRBJ2-1	-	CASSLWGTSGVQFF	TGTGCCAGCAGTTTATGGGGGACTAGCGGGGTGCAGTTCTTC
TRBD1	TRBV10-1	TRBJ2-5	-	CASSESSGRGRETQYF	TGCGCCAGCAGTGAGTCGTCGGGAAGGGGGCGGGAGACCCAGTACTTC
TRBD1	TRBV7-2	TRBJ2-1	-	CASSPQGAGYNEQFF	TGTGCCAGCAGCCCACAGGGGGCAGGGTACAATGAGCAGTTCTTC
-	TRBV28	TRBJ1-1	-	CASSLLPGTEAFF	TGTGCCAGCAGTTTATTGCCGGGCACTGAAGCTTTCTTT
-	TRBV5-1	TRBJ1-2	-	CASRDGQRAGGYTF	TGCGCCAGCAGAGATGGACAGAGGGCGGGAGGCTACACCTTC
-	TRBV6-6	TRBJ1-1	-	CASSTGPDGTEAFF	TGTGCCAGCAGCACGGGTCCGGACGGGACTGAAGCTTTCTTT
TRBD1	TRBV5-1	TRBJ2-2	once	CASSPDRAYTGELFF	TGCGCCAGCAGCCCGGACAGGGCCTACACCGGGGAGCTGTTTTTT
TRBD1	TRBV5-6	TRBJ2-3	-	CASSFGQGSDTQYF	TGTGCCAGCAGCTTCGGACAGGGGTCAGATACGCAGTATTTT
-	TRBV5-1	TRBJ2-3	-	CASRDLAGTDTQYF	TGCGCCAGCAGGGACCTGGCAGGCACAGATACGCAGTATTTT
-	TRBV24-1	TRBJ1-5	once	CATSDFGNQPQHF	TGTGCCACCAGTGATTTTGGCAATCAGCCCCAGCATTTT
-	TRBV28	TRBJ2-1	-	CASRGFHYNEQFF	TGTGCCAGCAGGGGGTTTCACTACAATGAGCAGTTCTTC
-	TRBV9	TRBJ1-4	-	CASSPSHSNEKLFF	TGTGCCAGCAGCCCCAGTCACTCTAATGAAAAACTGTTTTTT
-	TRBV4-3	TRBJ2-5	-	CASSQATGYPETQYF	TGCGCCAGCAGCCAAGCTACAGGGTACCCAGAGACCCAGTACTTC
TRBD2	TRBV2	TRBJ2-3	-	CASSDQLAGGDTQYF	TGTGCCAGCAGTGATCAACTAGCGGGGGGAGATACGCAGTATTTT
-	TRBV4-3	TRBJ2-5	-	CASSSEYRPQETQYF	TGCGCCAGCAGCTCTGAGTACCGTCCGCAAGAGACCCAGTACTTC
-	TRBV7-9	TRBJ1-2	-	CASNMNQNYGYTF	TGTGCCAGCAACATGAACCAGAATTATGGCTACACCTTC
-	TRBV7-2	TRBJ2-1	once	CASSGGHSEQFF	TGTGCCAGCAGCGGCGGACATTCTGAGCAGTTCTTC
-	TRBV6-5	TRBJ2-2	once	CASSYSAGELFF	TGTGCCAGCAGTTACTCGGCCGGGGAGCTGTTTTTT
-	TRBV18	TRBJ2-5	few	CASSRSSGSQSRQETQYF	TGTGCCAGCTCCCGTTCAAGCGGCTCACAGTCGAGGCAAGAGACCCAGTACTTC
-	TRBV7-9	TRBJ1-2	-	CASSPRGGYGYTF	TGTGCCAGCAGCCCTAGAGGGGGCTATGGCTACACCTTC
TRBD1	TRBV7-3	TRBJ1-6	-	CASSLTGQGASPLHF	TGTGCCAGCAGCTTAACGGGACAGGGGGCTTCACCCCTCCACTTT
TRBD1	TRBV5-1	TRBJ2-5	-	CASSYGQGQETQYF	TGCGCCAGCAGCTACGGACAGGGGCAAGAGACCCAGTACTTC
-	TRBV30	TRBJ1-5	-	CAWSVNGGLNQPQHF	TGTGCCTGGAGTGTAAACGGAGGACTCAATCAGCCCCAGCATTTT
-	TRBV18	TRBJ2-5	-	CASSPPNTDQETQYF	TGTGCCAGCTCACCACCTAATACAGACCAAGAGACCCAGTACTTC
-	TRBV5-6	TRBJ1-6	-	CASSLESGGSSPLHF	TGTGCCAGCAGCTTGGAGTCGGGAGGAAGCTCACCCCTCCACTTT
-	TRBV6-5	TRBJ1-1	-	CASQGTHTEAFF	TGTGCCAGCCAGGGAACTCACACTGAAGCTTTCTTT
TRBD1	TRBV7-8	TRBJ2-2	-	CASSSGQATGELFF	TGTGCCAGCAGCTCGGGACAGGCCACCGGGGAGCTGTTTTTT
TRBD1	TRBV5-4	TRBJ1-2	few	CASRRGQGADYGYTF	TGTGCCAGCAGAAGGGGACAGGGGGCTGACTATGGCTACACCTTC
TRBD1	TRBV5-6	TRBJ2-2	-	CASSPRGLAGELFF	TGTGCCAGCAGCCCCAGGGGGCTGGCCGGGGAGCTGTTTTTT
-	TRBV4-3	TRBJ1-5	-	CASSQEVGVRMQPQHF	TGCGCCAGCAGCCAGGAAGTGGGGGTAAGAATGCAGCCCCAGCATTTT
-	TRBV7-2	TRBJ1-6	-	CASSPDGVASYNSPLHF	TGTGCCAGCAGCCCCGACGGGGTAGCTTCCTATAATTCACCCCTCCACTTT
-	TRBV5-1	TRBJ1-1	-	CASSFGENTEAFF	TGCGCCAGCAGCTTCGGAGAGAACACTGAAGCTTTCTTT
TRBD1	TRBV5-8	TRBJ2-5	-	CASSFQGDQETQYF	TGTGCCAGCAGCTTTCAGGGGGACCAAGAGACCCAGTACTTC
-	TRBV6-2/TRBV6-3	TRBJ1-2	-	CASSYGSSGGYTF	TGTGCCAGCAGTTACGGCTCTTCTGGTGGCTACACCTTC
-	TRBV3-1/TRBV3-2	TRBJ2-5	-	CASSRNPGSGETQYF	TGTGCCAGCAGTCGCAACCCGGGGTCCGGAGAGACCCAGTACTTC
TRBD1	TRBV3-1/TRBV3-2	TRBJ1-1	-	CASSQGTGWDTEAFF	TGTGCCAGCAGCCAAGGGACAGGGTGGGACACTGAAGCTTTCTTT
-	TRBV28	TRBJ1-1	-	CASRSGQNTEAFF	TGTGCCAGCAGGTCGGGACAGAACACTGAAGCTTTCTTT
-	TRBV27	TRBJ2-1	-	CASRDLSIRGSYNEQFF	TGTGCCAGCAGGGACCTTTCTATCCGGGGCTCCTACAATGAGCAGTTCTTC
-	TRBV13	TRBJ2-1	-	CASSLGPRYNEQFF	TGTGCCAGCAGCTTAGGTCCCCGCTACAATGAGCAGTTCTTC
TRBD1	TRBV5-1	TRBJ1-5	once	CASSLDGTGNQPQHF	TGCGCCAGCAGCTTGGACGGGACAGGGAATCAGCCCCAGCATTTT
TRBD2	TRBV15	TRBJ2-1	-	CATSRDRSGQGYNEQFF	TGTGCCACCAGCAGAGATCGTAGCGGGCAAGGCTACAATGAGCAGTTCTTC
-	TRBV6-1	TRBJ1-2	-	CASSEVGGAGGYTF	TGTGCCAGCAGTGAAGTTGGGGGCGCGGGAGGCTACACCTTC
TRBD1	TRBV10-2	TRBJ1-1	once	CASRIRGTAAEAFF	TGCGCCAGCAGGATCCGGGGGACAGCGGCTGAAGCTTTCTTT
-	TRBV7-2	TRBJ2-3	-	CASSLFPPTDTQYF	TGTGCCAGCAGCTTATTCCCCCCCACAGATACGCAGTATTTT
TRBD1	TRBV19	TRBJ1-2	-	CATDRQGSGYTF	TGTGCCACCGACCGACAGGGCTCTGGCTACACCTTC
-	TRBV4-3	TRBJ2-5	few	CASSQEGYPQETQYF	TGCGCCAGCAGCCAAGAGGGGTATCCTCAAGAGACCCAGTACTTC
TRBD1	TRBV28	TRBJ1-5	once	CASRDRGPNQPQHF	TGTGCCAGCAGAGACAGGGGCCCCAATCAGCCCCAGCATTTT
-	TRBV25-1	TRBJ2-5	-	CASSEFLGGIETQYF	TGTGCCAGCAGTGAATTCTTAGGGGGGATAGAGACCCAGTACTTC
TRBD1	TRBV19	TRBJ1-4	-	CASSRDRGNEKLFF	TGTGCCAGTAGCCGGGACAGGGGAAATGAAAAACTGTTTTTT
-	TRBV24-1	TRBJ2-2	-	CATSDFMRDANTGELFF	TGTGCCACCAGTGATTTTATGAGGGATGCGAACACCGGGGAGCTGTTTTTT
-	TRBV11-1	TRBJ1-2	once	CASSSWDTGRDGYTF	TGTGCCAGCAGCTCTTGGGACACCGGGCGTGATGGCTACACCTTC
TRBD1	TRBV19	TRBJ1-5	-	CASSRGTGVNQPQHF	TGTGCCAGTAGTAGAGGGACAGGGGTAAATCAGCCCCAGCATTTT
-	TRBV5-1	TRBJ2-1	-	CASSLGDFSHNEQFF	TGCGCCAGCAGCTTGGGGGACTTCAGCCACAATGAGCAGTTCTTC